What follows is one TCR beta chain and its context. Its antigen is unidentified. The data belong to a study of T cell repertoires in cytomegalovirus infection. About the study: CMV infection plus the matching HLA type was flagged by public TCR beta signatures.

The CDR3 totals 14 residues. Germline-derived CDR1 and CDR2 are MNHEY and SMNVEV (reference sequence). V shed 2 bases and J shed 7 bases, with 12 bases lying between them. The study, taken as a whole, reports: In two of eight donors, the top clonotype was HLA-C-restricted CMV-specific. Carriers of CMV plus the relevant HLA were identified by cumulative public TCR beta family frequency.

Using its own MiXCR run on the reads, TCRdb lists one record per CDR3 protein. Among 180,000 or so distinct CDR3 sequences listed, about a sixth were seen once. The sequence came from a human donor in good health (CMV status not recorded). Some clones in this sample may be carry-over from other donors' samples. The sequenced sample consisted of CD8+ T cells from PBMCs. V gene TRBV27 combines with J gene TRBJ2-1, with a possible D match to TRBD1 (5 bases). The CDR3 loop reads CASSLVFSGNEQFF. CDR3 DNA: TGTGCCAGCAGTTTAGTATTTTCAGGGAATGAGCAGTTCTTC.